The next 14 T cell receptor beta chains were all read from a single sample in a study of T cell repertoires in cytomegalovirus infection. MiXCR was run by TCRdb on the reads, yielding one entry per CDR3 protein. In the table there are around 330,000 distinct CDR3 sequences, roughly 15% of which are singletons. The sample comprised PBMCs. These receptors were obtained from a human donor in good health (CMV status not recorded). Some clones in this sample may be carry-over from other donors' samples.

This chain connects TRBV19 to TRBJ1-2; tentative D call: TRBD1 (5 bases). The V gene lost 0 bases and the J gene lost 8 bases, with 16 bases spanning the gap. The CDR3 sequence is 15 residues long. Germline CDR1 is LNHDA and CDR2 is SQIVND (reference sequence). For the CDR3, the DNA is TGTGCCAGTAGTATAGAATGGGGACGGGAGAACGGCTACACCTTC. Translation: CASSIEWGRENGYTF.

This clonotype was detected a few times. The chain carries TRBV6-6 and TRBJ2-2; 13 bases line up with TRBD2. The CDR3 covers 19 residues. The trim removed 6 bases at V and 4 bases at J, leaving 14 bases unmatched. The germline V gene has CDR1 MNHNY and CDR2 SVGAGI (reference sequence). The CDR3 DNA follows: TGTGCCAGCAGACCTTCCGGGACTAGCGGGGTCCGTAGCACCGGGGAGCTGTTTTTT. Its translation: CASRPSGTSGVRSTGELFF.

This clonotype was detected a few times. V is TRBV2 and J is TRBJ1-5, with 10 positions matching TRBD1. Losses at the gene ends were 6 bases for V and 3 bases for J; bases not matched to a gene: 11. Germline CDR1 and CDR2: SNHLY and FYNNEI. The CDR3 loop spans 17 amino acids. CDR3 DNA sequence: TGTGCCAGCAGCCCGGGACAGGGGTTCGCGGACAATCAGCCCCAGCATTTT. It encodes CASSPGQGFADNQPQHF.

The V call is TRBV27, the J call TRBJ1-1, with D possibly being TRBD1 (6 bases). The CDR3 runs to 15 residues. Germline CDR1 is MNHEY and CDR2 is SMNVEV (reference sequence). Trimming cost V 2 bases and J 0 bases, with 10 bases left between them. CDR3 amino acids: CASSLRDTVNTEAFF. The DNA of the CDR3 is TGTGCCAGCAGTTTAAGGGACACAGTGAACACTGAAGCTTTCTTT.

This clonotype was counted between two and nine times. The chain carries TRBV20-1 and TRBJ1-4; D remains ambiguous. Germline CDR1 and CDR2: DFQATT and SNEGSKA (reference sequence). The CDR3 spans 14 residues. The V end was cut by 0 bases, the J end by 0 bases, with 5 bases between. Here the CDR3 DNA reads TGCAGTGCTAGAGAGGCAGCAACTAATGAAAAACTGTTTTTT. Translation: CSAREAATNEKLFF.

The V and J genes are TRBV9 and TRBJ1-1, with 9 bases aligning to TRBD1. CDR3 length equals 14 residues. Germline assignment: CDR1 SGDLS and CDR2 YYNGEE. J was trimmed by 4 bases and V by 3 bases; bases with no gene match: 4. CDR3 DNA: TGTGCCAGCAGCGAAGGACAGGGGACCACTGAAGCTTTCTTT. Translation: CASSEGQGTTEAFF.

The table lists this clonotype with many counts. The chain recombines TRBV6-1 with TRBJ1-2, with a tentative D call TRBD1 (5 bases). Trimming removed 4 bases from V and 0 bases from J, with 9 bases in between. From germline, CDR1 is MNHNS and CDR2 SASEGT. The length of the CDR3 is 14 residues. The CDR3 nucleotides are TGTGCCAGCAGTGGGACAACTACTAACTATGGCTACACCTTC. This encodes CASSGTTTNYGYTF.

This clonotype was counted many times. CDR3 amino acids: CASSWDGSSYEQYF. For the CDR3, the DNA is TGTGCCAGCAGTTGGGACGGGAGCTCCTACGAGCAGTACTTC. The chain uses TRBV12-3 or TRBV12-4 and TRBJ2-7; weak D call: TRBD2 (6 bases). Deletions cut 4 bases from V and 0 bases from J, with 10 bases between. The CDR3 is 14 residues long.

The chain employs TRBV6-2 or TRBV6-3 and TRBJ2-7, with D possibly matching TRBD2 (5 bases). Trimming stripped 4 bases from V and 3 bases from J, with 10 bases between. CDR1 is MNHEY, CDR2 SVGEGT, per germline. The CDR3 length is 13 residues. The CDR3 loop is CASSFAGIYEQYF. The CDR3 DNA follows: TGTGCCAGCAGTTTCGCCGGGATCTACGAGCAGTACTTC.

This chain connects TRBV5-1 to TRBJ2-3; no clear D. The germline V gene encodes CDR1 SGHRS and CDR2 YFSETQ. V was cut by 4 bases and J by 4 bases, with 16 bases left in between. The CDR3 length is 15 residues. The chain's CDR3 is CASSGFGDGADTQYF. CDR3 coding DNA: TGCGCCAGCAGCGGATTCGGAGACGGCGCAGATACGCAGTATTTT. The whole variable domain, remainder taken from reference TRBV5-1 and TRBJ2-3, is KAGVTQTPRYLIKTRGQQVTLSCSPISGHRSVSWYQQTPGQGLQFLFEYFSETQRNKGNFPGRFSGRQFSNSRSEMNVSTLELGDSALYLCASSGFGDGADTQYFGPGTRLTVL.

This rearrangement joins TRBV7-9 to TRBJ1-1; 10 bases fit TRBD1. Germline V gene sequence: CDR1 SEHNR, CDR2 FQNEAQ (reference sequence). This CDR3 contains 14 residues. The trim removed 7 bases at V and 3 bases at J, leaving 5 bases unmatched. The CDR3 sequence: CASILTGGYTEAFF. The CDR3 coding sequence is TGTGCCAGCATCCTGACAGGGGGCTACACTGAAGCTTTCTTT.

The CDR3 DNA reads TGCAGTGCTACGACCACTACCAGGAGCACAGATACGCAGTATTTT. Protein product: CSATTTTRSTDTQYF. J is TRBJ2-3 and V is TRBV20-1; D unresolved. CDR1 and CDR2 from the germline V gene are DFQATT and SNEGSKA (reference sequence). CDR3 length: 15 amino acids. The germline V and J ends were trimmed by 4 bases and 0 bases, with 14 bases remaining between them.

The chain employs TRBV28 and TRBJ2-7; 7 bases fit TRBD2. The germline V gene has CDR1 MDHEN and CDR2 SYDVKM. The CDR3 consists of 13 residues. The V gene end was trimmed by 2 bases and the J gene end by 6 bases; junction bases not matched to a gene: 4. CDR3: CASSLAGDLEQYF. The DNA for the CDR3 is TGTGCCAGCAGTTTAGCGGGGGATCTCGAGCAGTACTTC.

The chain employs TRBV6-2 or TRBV6-3 and TRBJ2-3; no firm D call. V was clipped by 2 bases and J by 9 bases, with 15 bases between them. The CDR3 totals 14 residues. The germline CDR1 and CDR2 sequences are MNHEY and SVGEGT. CDR3 bases: TGTGCCAGCAGTTACCGTACGGTTGATAGAACGCAGTATTTT. Its protein is CASSYRTVDRTQYF.